Listed below are T cell receptor beta chains from one sample, sequenced in a study of T and B cells in COVID-19 patients. In TCRdb, the multiplex PCR reads were re-called with MiXCR into one record per CDR3 protein. The table lists several thousand distinct CDR3 sequences, around 24% of them singletons, with 9% to 15% in the top ten. Material for sequencing was blood. These receptors all stem from a human donor with active COVID-19. The CDR3 runs from the conserved cysteine through the conserved F or W. The D gene is left open where the match is weak. The listing skips clone size in some rows; elsewhere it reads once, few, many or a size class.

clone_size	d_call	v_call	j_call	cdr3_nt	cdr3_aa
medium-sized	NA	TRBV5-1	TRBJ1-2	TGCGCCAGCAGCTTGGGGTCTTATGGCTACACCTTC	CASSLGSYGYTF
medium-sized	NA	TRBV5-6	TRBJ1-5	TGTGCCAGCAGCTTGTTATCGGGAGTCAATCAGCCCCAGCATTTT	CASSLLSGVNQPQHF
NA	NA	TRBV5-1	TRBJ1-6	TGCGCCAGCAGCTTGGAGAATAATTCACCCCTCCACTTT	CASSLENNSPLHF
few	TRBD1	TRBV6-6	TRBJ1-2	TGTGCCAGCAGAAGCCCCCTCGGGACAGGGGGGTTTGGCTACACCTTC	CASRSPLGTGGFGYTF
NA	TRBD1	TRBV5-1	TRBJ1-2	TGCGCCAGCAGCACGGGACAGGGGGGGAGCTACACCTTC	CASSTGQGGSYTF
medium-sized	NA	TRBV5-4	TRBJ2-3	TGTGCCAGCAGCCCTACCCCTAGCACAGATACGCAGTATTTT	CASSPTPSTDTQYF
medium-sized	TRBD1	TRBV15	TRBJ2-7	TGTGCCACCAGCCCCGGGGGGACAGGGACCTACGAGCAGTACTTC	CATSPGGTGTYEQYF
NA	NA	TRBV5-1	TRBJ1-6	TGCGCCAGCAGCTTGGGGATTTATAATTCACCCCTCCACTTT	CASSLGIYNSPLHF
NA	NA	TRBV13	TRBJ1-2	TGTGCCAGCAGCTTAGGAAGGTGGACGGAGCTAACGGGCTACACCTTC	CASSLGRWTELTGYTF
few	NA	TRBV5-6	TRBJ1-2	TGTGCCAGCAGCCCGGGGGCGTATGGCTACACCTTC	CASSPGAYGYTF
medium-sized	NA	TRBV13	TRBJ2-5	TGTGCCAGCAGCTTAGGCCGATCCCTCCCGGAGGAGACCCAGTACTTC	CASSLGRSLPEETQYF
NA	TRBD1	TRBV7-9	TRBJ1-6	TGTGCCAGCAGCGCAGACAGGGTTGCATTGGGTTCACCCCTCCACTTT	CASSADRVALGSPLHF
NA	TRBD1	TRBV7-2	TRBJ2-3	TGTGCCAGCAGCATTGCATCTATCAGGGGGGATACGCAGTATTTT	CASSIASIRGDTQYF
medium-sized	NA	TRBV6-5	TRBJ1-5	TGTGCCAGCTTCGGGACGGAACCCGAGCCCCAGCATTTT	CASFGTEPEPQHF
medium-sized	TRBD1	TRBV30	TRBJ1-5	TGTGCCTCGGCGACAGGGGGGATGGCCCAGCATTTT	CASATGGMAQHF
few	NA	TRBV14	TRBJ1-1	TGTGCCAGCAGCCAAGTAAAGGGGGGAGTGAACACTGAAGCTTTCTTT	CASSQVKGGVNTEAFF
NA	NA	TRBV28	TRBJ1-2	TGTGCCAGCAGACCTCAGGGGTGGCCTGGCTACACCTTC	CASRPQGWPGYTF
NA	TRBD2	TRBV18	TRBJ2-4	TGTGCCAGCTCACCGACTAGCGGGCAAAACATTCAGTACTTC	CASSPTSGQNIQYF